The present T cell receptor (beta chain) was sequenced within a study of spatial heterogeneity in lung cancer. As for time point: sample taken at primary tumor resection. Unsorted whole RNA of tumor, nontumor lung or frozen PBMC was sequenced. With 5 bases removed from V and 0 bases from J, the gap between germline ends came to 17 bases. The CDR3 totals 18 residues. Germline V lookup: CDR1 SGHAT, CDR2 FQDESV (reference sequence). Every individual TCR cDNA molecule carried its own unique molecular identifier, which allowed correction of PCR and sequencing errors. TCRdb called the 5' RACE reads again in MiXCR, with one record for every CDR3 protein. The profile shows over 75,000 distinct CDR3 sequences, approximately 20% of them singletons.

The TCR was taken from a male donor with early-stage non-small cell lung cancer. Sequencing used PBMCs, obtained at surgery. The chain carries TRBV11-1 and TRBJ2-6, with D uncertain. The CDR3 is CASSPNLRYSSGANVLTF. CDR3 DNA: TGTGCCAGCAGCCCCAACCTCCGGTACAGCTCTGGGGCCAACGTCCTGACTTTC.